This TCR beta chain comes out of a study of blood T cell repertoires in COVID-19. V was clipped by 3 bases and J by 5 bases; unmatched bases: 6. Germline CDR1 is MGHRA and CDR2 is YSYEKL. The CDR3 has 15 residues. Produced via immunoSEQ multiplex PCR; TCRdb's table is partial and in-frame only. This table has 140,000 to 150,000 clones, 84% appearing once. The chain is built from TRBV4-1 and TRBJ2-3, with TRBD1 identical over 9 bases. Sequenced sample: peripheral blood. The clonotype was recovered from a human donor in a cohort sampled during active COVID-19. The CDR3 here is CASSHLQGAGDTQYF. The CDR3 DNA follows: TGCGCCAGCAGCCATCTACAGGGGGCAGGAGATACGCAGTATTTT.